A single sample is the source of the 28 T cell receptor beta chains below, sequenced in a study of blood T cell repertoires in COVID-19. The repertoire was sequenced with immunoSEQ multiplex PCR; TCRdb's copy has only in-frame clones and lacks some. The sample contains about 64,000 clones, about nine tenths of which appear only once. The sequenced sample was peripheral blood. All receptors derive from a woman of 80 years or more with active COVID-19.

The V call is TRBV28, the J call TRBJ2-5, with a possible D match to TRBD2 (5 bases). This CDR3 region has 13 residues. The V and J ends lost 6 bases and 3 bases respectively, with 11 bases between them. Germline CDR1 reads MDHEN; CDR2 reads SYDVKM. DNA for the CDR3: TGTGCCAGCAGACCAAGCGGAGAAGAGACCCAGTACTTC. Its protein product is CASRPSGEETQYF.

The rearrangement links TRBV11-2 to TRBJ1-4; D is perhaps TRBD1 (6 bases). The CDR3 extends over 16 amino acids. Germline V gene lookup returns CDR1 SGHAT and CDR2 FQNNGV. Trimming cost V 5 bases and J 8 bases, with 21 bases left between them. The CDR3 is CASSPLGAALIEKLFF. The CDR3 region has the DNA TGTGCCAGCAGCCCGTTGGGGGCCGCCCTAATCGAAAAACTGTTTTTT.

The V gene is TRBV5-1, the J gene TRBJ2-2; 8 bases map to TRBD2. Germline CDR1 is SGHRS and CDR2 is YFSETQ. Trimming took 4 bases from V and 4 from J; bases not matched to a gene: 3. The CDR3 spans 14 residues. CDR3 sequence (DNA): TGCGCCAGCAGCCTCCGGGAGGGCACCGGGGAGCTGTTTTTT. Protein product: CASSLREGTGELFF.

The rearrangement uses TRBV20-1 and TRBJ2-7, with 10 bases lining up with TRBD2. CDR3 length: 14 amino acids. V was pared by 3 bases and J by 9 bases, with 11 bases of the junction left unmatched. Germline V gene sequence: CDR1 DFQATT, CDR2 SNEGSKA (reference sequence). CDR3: CSASRGAGGTGQYF. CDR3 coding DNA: TGCAGTGCTAGTAGAGGAGCGGGAGGGACGGGGCAGTACTTC.

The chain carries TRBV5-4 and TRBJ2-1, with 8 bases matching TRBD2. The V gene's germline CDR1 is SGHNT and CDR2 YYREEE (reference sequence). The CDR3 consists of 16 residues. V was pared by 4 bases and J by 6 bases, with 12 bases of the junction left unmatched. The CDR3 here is CASSAAGTRTVNEQFF. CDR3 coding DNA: TGTGCCAGCAGCGCTGCCGGGACTAGGACGGTCAATGAGCAGTTCTTC.

The CDR3 sequence is CASSRTSGGLSHYNEQFF. CDR3 in DNA: TGTGCCAGCAGCAGGACTAGCGGGGGGCTCAGTCACTACAATGAGCAGTTCTTC. The chain is built from TRBV5-6 and TRBJ2-1, with TRBD2 matching 14 bases. The CDR3 runs 18 residues. V gave up 4 bases and J gave up 3 bases; unmatched junction bases: 9. Germline-derived CDR1 and CDR2 are SGHDT and YYEEEE. Drawing the rest from reference TRBV5-6 and TRBJ2-1, the complete variable domain is DAGVTQSPTHLIKTRGQQVTLRCSPKSGHDTVSWYQQALGQGPQFIFQYYEEEERQRGNFPDRFSGHQFPNYSSELNVNALLLGDSALYLCASSRTSGGLSHYNEQFFGPGTRLTVL.

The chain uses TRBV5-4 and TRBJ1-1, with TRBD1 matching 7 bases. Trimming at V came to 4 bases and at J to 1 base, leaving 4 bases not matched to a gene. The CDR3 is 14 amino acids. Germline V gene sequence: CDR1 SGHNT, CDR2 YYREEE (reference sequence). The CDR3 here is CASSMRTGNTEAFF. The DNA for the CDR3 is TGTGCCAGCAGCATGAGGACAGGGAACACTGAAGCTTTCTTT.

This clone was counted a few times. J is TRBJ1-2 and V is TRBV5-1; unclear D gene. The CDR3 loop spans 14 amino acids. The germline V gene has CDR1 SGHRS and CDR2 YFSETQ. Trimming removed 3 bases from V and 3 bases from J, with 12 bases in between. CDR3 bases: TGCGCCAGCAGCTCGGAGGGTGTAGACTATGGCTACACCTTC. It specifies CASSSEGVDYGYTF.

This CDR3 reads CASSLAPSASYEQYV. In nucleotides, the CDR3 is TGCGCCAGCAGCTTGGCTCCCTCCGCCAGCTACGAGCAGTACGTC. J is TRBJ2-7 and V is TRBV5-1; no firm D call. The CDR3 is 15 amino acids. V lost 0 bases to trimming and J lost 3 bases, with 13 bases between them. The germline V gene has CDR1 SGHRS and CDR2 YFSETQ.

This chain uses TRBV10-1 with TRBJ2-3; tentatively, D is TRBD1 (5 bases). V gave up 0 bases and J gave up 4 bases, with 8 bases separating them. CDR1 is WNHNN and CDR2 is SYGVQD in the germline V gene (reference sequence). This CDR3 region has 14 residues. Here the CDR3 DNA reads TGCGCCAGCAGTGAGTCCAGGGAATCAGATACGCAGTATTTT. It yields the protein CASSESRESDTQYF.

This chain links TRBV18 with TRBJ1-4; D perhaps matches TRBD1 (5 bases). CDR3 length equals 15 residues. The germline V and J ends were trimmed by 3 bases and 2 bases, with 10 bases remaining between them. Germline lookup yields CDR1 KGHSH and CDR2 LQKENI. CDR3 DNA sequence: TGTGCCAGCTCACCCGGGGGGAGGACTAATGAAAAACTGTTTTTT. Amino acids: CASSPGGRTNEKLFF.

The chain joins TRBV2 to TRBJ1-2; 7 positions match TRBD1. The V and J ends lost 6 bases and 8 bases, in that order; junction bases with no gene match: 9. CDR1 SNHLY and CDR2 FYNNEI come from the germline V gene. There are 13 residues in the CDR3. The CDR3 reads CASSSTGVGGYTF. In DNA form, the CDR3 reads TGTGCCAGCAGCTCAACAGGGGTAGGGGGCTACACCTTC.

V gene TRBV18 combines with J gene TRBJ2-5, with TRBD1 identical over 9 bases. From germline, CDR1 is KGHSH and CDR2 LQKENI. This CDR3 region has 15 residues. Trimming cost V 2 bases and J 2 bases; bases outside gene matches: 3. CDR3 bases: TGTGCCAGCTCACCAGCGACAGGGGGGCAAGAGACCCAGTACTTC. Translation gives CASSPATGGQETQYF.

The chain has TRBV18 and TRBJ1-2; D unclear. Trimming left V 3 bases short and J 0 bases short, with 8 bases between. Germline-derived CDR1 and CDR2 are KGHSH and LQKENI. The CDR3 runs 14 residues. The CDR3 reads CASSPARANYGYTF. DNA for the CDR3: TGTGCCAGCTCACCTGCCCGAGCTAACTATGGCTACACCTTC.

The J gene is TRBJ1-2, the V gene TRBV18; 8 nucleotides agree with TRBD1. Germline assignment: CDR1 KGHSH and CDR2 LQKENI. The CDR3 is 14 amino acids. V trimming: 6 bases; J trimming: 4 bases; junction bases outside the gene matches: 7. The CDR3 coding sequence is TGTGCCAGCTCCTCCGGACAGGGAAGCTATGGCTACACCTTC. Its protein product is CASSSGQGSYGYTF.

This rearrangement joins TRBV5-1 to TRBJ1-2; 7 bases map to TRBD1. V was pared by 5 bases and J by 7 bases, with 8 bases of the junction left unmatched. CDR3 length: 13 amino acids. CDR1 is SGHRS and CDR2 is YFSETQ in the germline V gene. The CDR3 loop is CASRPGTATGYTF. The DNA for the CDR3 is TGCGCCAGCAGGCCTGGGACAGCAACTGGCTACACCTTC.

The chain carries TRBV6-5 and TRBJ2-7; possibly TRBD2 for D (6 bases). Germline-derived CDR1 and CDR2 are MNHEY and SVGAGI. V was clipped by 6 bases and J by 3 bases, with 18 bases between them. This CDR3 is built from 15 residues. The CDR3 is CASRRRRDLYYEQYV. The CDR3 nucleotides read TGTGCCAGCAGGAGGAGGAGGGACCTTTACTACGAGCAGTACGTC.

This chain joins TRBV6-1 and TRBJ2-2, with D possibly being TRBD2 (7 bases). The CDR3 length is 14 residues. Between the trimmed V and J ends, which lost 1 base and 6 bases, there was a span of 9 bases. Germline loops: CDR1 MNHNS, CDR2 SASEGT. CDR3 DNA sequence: TGTGCCAGCAGTGAAGGGGGGGGCCCCGGGGAGCTGTTTTTT. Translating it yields CASSEGGGPGELFF.

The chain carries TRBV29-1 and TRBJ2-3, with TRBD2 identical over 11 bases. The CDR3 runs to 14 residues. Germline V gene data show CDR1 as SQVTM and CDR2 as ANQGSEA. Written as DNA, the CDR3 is TGCCTGGCTAGCGGGAGGCTTGGCACAGATACGCAGTATTTT. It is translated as CLASGRLGTDTQYF.

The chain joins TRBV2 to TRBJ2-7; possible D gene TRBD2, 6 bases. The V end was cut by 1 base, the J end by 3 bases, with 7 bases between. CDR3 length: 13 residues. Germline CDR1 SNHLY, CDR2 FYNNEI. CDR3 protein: CASSEGTIYEQYF. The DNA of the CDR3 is TGTGCCAGCAGTGAAGGGACTATCTACGAGCAGTACTTC.

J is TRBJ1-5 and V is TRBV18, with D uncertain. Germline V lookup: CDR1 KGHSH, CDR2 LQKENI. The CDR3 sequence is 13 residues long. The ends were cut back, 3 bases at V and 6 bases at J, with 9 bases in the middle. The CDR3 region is CASSPSPGQPQHF. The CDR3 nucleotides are TGTGCCAGCTCACCCTCACCGGGTCAGCCCCAGCATTTT.

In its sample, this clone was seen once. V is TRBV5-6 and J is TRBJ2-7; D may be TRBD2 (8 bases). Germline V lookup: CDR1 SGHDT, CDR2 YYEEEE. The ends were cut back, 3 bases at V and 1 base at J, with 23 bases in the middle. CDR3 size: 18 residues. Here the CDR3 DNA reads TGTGCCAGCAGCTGGGGACTAGGGGGCGGGAGAGCTTCCTACGAGCAGTACTTC. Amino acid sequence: CASSWGLGGGRASYEQYF.

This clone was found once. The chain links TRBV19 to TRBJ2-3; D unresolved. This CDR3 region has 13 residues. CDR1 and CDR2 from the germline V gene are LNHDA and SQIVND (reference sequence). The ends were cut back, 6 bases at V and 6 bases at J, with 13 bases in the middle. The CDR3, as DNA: TGTGCCAGTAGCGTCCTAGGTGGGGATACGCAGTATTTT. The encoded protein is CASSVLGGDTQYF.

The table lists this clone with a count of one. This CDR3 reads CASSFLAGRRAEQFF. Written as DNA, the CDR3 is TGTGCCAGCAGCTTTTTAGCGGGGAGGAGGGCGGAGCAGTTCTTC. The chain recombines TRBV7-8 with TRBJ2-1, with 8 bases that match TRBD2. Germline-derived CDR1 and CDR2 are SGHVS and FQNEAQ. V trimming: 3 bases; J trimming: 10 bases; junction bases outside the gene matches: 11. The length of the CDR3 is 15 residues.

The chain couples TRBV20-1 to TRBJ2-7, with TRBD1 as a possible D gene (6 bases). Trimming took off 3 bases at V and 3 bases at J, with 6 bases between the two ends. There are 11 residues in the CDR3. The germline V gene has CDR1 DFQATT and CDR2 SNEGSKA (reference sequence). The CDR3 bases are TGCAGTGCTAGGGACAGCTACGAGCAGTACGTC. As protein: CSARDSYEQYV.

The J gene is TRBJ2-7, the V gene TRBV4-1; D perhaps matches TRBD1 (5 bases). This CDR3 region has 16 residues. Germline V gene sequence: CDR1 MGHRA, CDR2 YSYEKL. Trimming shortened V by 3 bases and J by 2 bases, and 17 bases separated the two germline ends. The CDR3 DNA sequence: TGCGCCAGCAGCCACCGCGCGGACACAGATACCTACGAGCAGTACTTC. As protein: CASSHRADTDTYEQYF.

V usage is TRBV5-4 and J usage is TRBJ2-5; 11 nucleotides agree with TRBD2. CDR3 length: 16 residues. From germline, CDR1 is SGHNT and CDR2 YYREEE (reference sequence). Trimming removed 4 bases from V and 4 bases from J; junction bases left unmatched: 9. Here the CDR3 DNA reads TGTGCCAGCAGCACCGGGACTAGCGGAACGGGAGAGACCCAGTACTTC. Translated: CASSTGTSGTGETQYF. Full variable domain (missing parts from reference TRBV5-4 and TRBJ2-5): ETGVTQSPTHLIKTRGQQVTLRCSSQSGHNTVSWYQQALGQGPQFIFQYYREEENGRGNFPPRFSGLQFPNYSSELNVNALELDDSALYLCASSTGTSGTGETQYFGPGTRLLVL.

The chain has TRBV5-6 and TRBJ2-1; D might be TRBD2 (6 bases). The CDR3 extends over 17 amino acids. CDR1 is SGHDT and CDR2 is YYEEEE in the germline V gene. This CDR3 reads CARPRINPGLPYNEQFF. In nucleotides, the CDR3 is TGTGCAAGACCCCGAATTAATCCGGGACTTCCCTACAATGAGCAGTTCTTC. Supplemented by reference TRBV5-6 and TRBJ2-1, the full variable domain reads DAGVTQSPTHLIKTRGQQVTLRCSPKSGHDTVSWYQQALGQGPQFIFQYYEEEERQRGNFPDRFSGHQFPNYSSELNVNALLLGDSALYLCARPRINPGLPYNEQFFGPGTRLTVL.